The sequence of this T cell receptor (beta chain) was determined in a study of identical twins. Whole-study results and caveats: Abundant cord blood beta clonotypes carried fewer insertions; memory repertoires showed none.

Each donor (without exception) was a healthy Caucasian. CDR3 length equals 10 residues. Per germline, CDR1 SQVTM and CDR2 ANQGSEA. This clonotype was observed many times. The antigen remains undetermined. TCRdb reanalysed the 5' RACE reads using MiXCR and keeps one entry per CDR3 protein. The sample records roughly 690,000 distinct CDR3 sequences, around 6% being singletons. This chain uses TRBV29-1 with TRBJ1-1, with D tentatively TRBD1 (5 bases). This TCR was sampled from a young man in good health. The sample consisted of naive T cells sorted from blood. The chain's CDR3 is CSGAGTEAFF. The CDR3, as DNA: TGCAGTGGGGCGGGGACTGAAGCTTTCTTT.